One sample yielded the 18 T cell receptor beta chains listed below, sequenced in a study of blood T cells in healthy people across ages. Using a J-beta primer mix together with a sample-barcoded 5' primer, a second PCR was run for roughly 6 to 11 cycles. Via MiXCR, TCRdb re-called the 5' RACE reads, giving one row per CDR3 protein. Among 750,000 or so distinct CDR3 sequences listed, approximately 25% were seen once. These records were also assigned to another study, of T cells of mothers and their children.

Sequencing was performed on blood. These receptors all come from a boy aged 5-17 years in good health.

CDR3 amino acids: CSVFGGLQETQYF. The CDR3 DNA sequence: TGCAGCGTTTTCGGCGGACTCCAAGAGACCCAGTACTTC. The rearrangement uses TRBV29-1 and TRBJ2-5, with a weak D call TRBD2 (5 bases). Trimming stripped 5 bases from V and 1 base from J, with 11 bases between. CDR1 is SQVTM, CDR2 ANQGSEA, per germline. This CDR3 is built from 13 residues.

This clonotype was counted only a few times. The chain carries TRBV12-3 or TRBV12-4 and TRBJ1-4; D not certain. This CDR3 is 11 amino acids long. The V gene lost 2 bases and the J gene lost 12 bases, with 7 bases spanning the gap. The CDR3 DNA sequence: TGTGCCAGCAGTTTAATGAGGGAACTGTTTTTT. This gives the protein CASSLMRELFF.

This clonotype was observed a handful of times. This chain uses TRBV5-5 with TRBJ1-2, with D uncertain. Trimming took off 5 bases at V and 3 bases at J, with 8 bases between the two ends. The CDR3 totals 12 residues. Germline CDR1 reads SGHKS; CDR2 reads YYEKEE (reference sequence). The CDR3 region has the DNA TGTGCCAGCAGTCACGGGGACTATGGCTACACCTTC. Translating it yields CASSHGDYGYTF.

The chain recombines TRBV9 with TRBJ2-5, with D maybe TRBD1 (5 bases). Germline CDR1 and CDR2: SGDLS and YYNGEE. The CDR3 contains 14 residues. V gave up 3 bases and J gave up 1 base, with 10 bases separating them. The CDR3 region is CASSETTVQETQYF. In nucleotides, the CDR3 is TGTGCCAGCAGCGAGACGACAGTCCAAGAGACCCAGTACTTC.

This clonotype was seen at least ten times. The chain carries TRBV27 and TRBJ2-3; TRBD1 or TRBD2 may be the D gene (5 bases each). Germline CDR1 is MNHEY and CDR2 is SMNVEV (reference sequence). The CDR3 runs 16 residues. Deletions cut 3 bases from V and 0 bases from J, with 13 bases between. The CDR3 nucleotides are TGTGCCAGCAGTTTTTCTGGGGGTACTAGCACAGATACGCAGTATTTT. Amino acids: CASSFSGGTSTDTQYF.

The chain links TRBV5-6 to TRBJ2-1; 9 positions agree with TRBD2. The junction had 5 bases not matched to a gene; V was cut back by 0 bases and J by 7 bases. Per germline, CDR1 SGHDT and CDR2 YYEEEE. CDR3 length: 15 residues. This CDR3 reads CASSLVGLAGNEQFF. The CDR3 DNA is TGTGCCAGCAGCTTGGTGGGTCTAGCGGGAAATGAGCAGTTCTTC.

The V and J genes are TRBV29-1 and TRBJ1-1, with 7 positions matching TRBD1. The CDR3 totals 12 residues. The V segment lost 5 bases and the J segment 6 bases; nucleotides outside the gene matches: 6. CDR1 and CDR2 from the germline V gene are SQVTM and ANQGSEA. The CDR3 nucleotides read TGCAGCGTTAGACAGGGAGGCGCTGAAGCTTTCTTT. As protein: CSVRQGGAEAFF.

This clonotype was seen many times. The CDR3 loop is CASSLARGTDTQYF. CDR3 DNA: TGTGCCAGCAGCTTAGCCAGGGGAACAGATACGCAGTATTTT. The V and J genes are TRBV11-2 and TRBJ2-3; tentative D call: TRBD1 (6 bases). V was pared by 1 base and J by 3 bases, with 8 bases between. Germline V lookup: CDR1 SGHAT, CDR2 FQNNGV. The CDR3 runs 14 residues.

V is TRBV29-1 and J is TRBJ1-1; a weak D match, TRBD1 (5 bases). The CDR3 has 13 residues. Trimming took 7 bases from V and 3 from J, leaving 15 bases between them. Germline V gene data show CDR1 as SQVTM and CDR2 as ANQGSEA. CDR3 residues: CSADSGDYTEAFF. CDR3 nucleotides: TGCAGCGCCGACTCGGGGGATTACACTGAAGCTTTCTTT.

This chain connects TRBV20-1 to TRBJ2-1, with 8 bases aligning to TRBD1. V lost 6 bases to trimming and J lost 4 bases; unmatched junction nucleotides: 8. Germline CDR1 reads DFQATT; CDR2 reads SNEGSKA (reference sequence). The CDR3 consists of 14 residues. CDR3 nucleotide sequence: TGCAGTGCCGCCGGGACAGGCGAATACAATGAGCAGTTCTTC. Its protein product is CSAAGTGEYNEQFF.

The genes are TRBV7-9 and TRBJ1-4, with no clear D. The V gene's germline CDR1 is SEHNR and CDR2 FQNEAQ (reference sequence). The ends were cut back, 5 bases at V and 6 bases at J, with 10 bases in the middle. The CDR3 runs 13 residues. DNA of the CDR3: TGTGCCAGCAGCAAACTTAAGGATGAAAAACTGTTTTTT. Translated, it gives CASSKLKDEKLFF.

J is TRBJ2-1 and V is TRBV24-1, with D uncertain. There are 15 residues in the CDR3. Germline values: CDR1 KGHDR, CDR2 SFDVKD. Trimming removed 0 bases at V and 0 bases at J, with 5 bases between. The CDR3 DNA follows: TGTGCCACCAGTGATTTGACCAGCTCCTACAATGAGCAGTTCTTC. Its translation: CATSDLTSSYNEQFF.

CDR3 DNA: TGCAGTGCTAGCTCCGGGACTACTACCTACGAGCAGTACTTC. It yields the protein CSASSGTTTYEQYF. The chain links TRBV20-1 to TRBJ2-5; TRBD2 matches at 7 bases. The J call may be mistaken, given a closer DNA end match to TRBJ2-7. The CDR3 spans 14 residues. Germline loops: CDR1 DFQATT, CDR2 SNEGSKA (reference sequence).

CDR3 protein: CSATTSGSNYEQFF. The CDR3 nucleotides are TGCAGTGCTACCACTAGCGGGAGTAACTATGAGCAGTTCTTC. The chain employs TRBV20-1 and TRBJ2-1, with 11 bases fitting TRBD2. The V gene's germline CDR1 is DFQATT and CDR2 SNEGSKA (reference sequence). J lost 8 bases, V lost 4 bases, and 7 bases had no gene match. This CDR3 region has 14 residues.

V usage is TRBV6-6 and J usage is TRBJ2-7; 12 bases match TRBD2. J gave up 0 bases and V 1 base, and 4 bases lay outside the gene matches. The CDR3 is 17 amino acids. Germline CDR1 and CDR2: MNHNY and SVGAGI (reference sequence). The CDR3 DNA reads TGTGCCAGCAGTTACTGGCTAGCGGGAGGGAGCTCCTACGAGCAGTACTTC. It yields the protein CASSYWLAGGSSYEQYF.

The V and J genes are TRBV3-1 and TRBJ2-5; 8 bases align to TRBD1. In germline, CDR1 is LGHDT, CDR2 YNNKEL (reference sequence). V shed 7 bases, J shed 5 bases, and the junction held 6 bases outside the gene matches. The CDR3 loop spans 13 amino acids. This CDR3 is CASNVQGGETQYF. The CDR3 DNA reads TGTGCCAGCAATGTACAGGGGGGCGAGACCCAGTACTTC.

In DNA form, the CDR3 reads TGTGCCAGCAGCTTAGTAGCAGGGTCCAATCAGCCCCAGCATTTT. This encodes CASSLVAGSNQPQHF. The chain couples TRBV7-2 to TRBJ1-5; D perhaps matches TRBD1 (5 bases). The V and J ends lost 1 base and 3 bases respectively, with 10 bases between them. This CDR3 comprises 15 residues. The germline CDR1 and CDR2 sequences are SGHTA and FQGNSA.

This clonotype was observed a few times. The J gene is TRBJ2-7, the V gene TRBV4-3; 9 bases align to TRBD2. The CDR3 covers 15 residues. With V trimmed by 4 bases and J by 2 bases, 6 bases remained unmatched. Per germline, CDR1 LGHNA and CDR2 YSLEER. The CDR3 loop reads CASSLTRGGPYEQYF. DNA of the CDR3: TGCGCCAGCAGCCTCACGCGGGGGGGCCCCTACGAGCAGTACTTC.